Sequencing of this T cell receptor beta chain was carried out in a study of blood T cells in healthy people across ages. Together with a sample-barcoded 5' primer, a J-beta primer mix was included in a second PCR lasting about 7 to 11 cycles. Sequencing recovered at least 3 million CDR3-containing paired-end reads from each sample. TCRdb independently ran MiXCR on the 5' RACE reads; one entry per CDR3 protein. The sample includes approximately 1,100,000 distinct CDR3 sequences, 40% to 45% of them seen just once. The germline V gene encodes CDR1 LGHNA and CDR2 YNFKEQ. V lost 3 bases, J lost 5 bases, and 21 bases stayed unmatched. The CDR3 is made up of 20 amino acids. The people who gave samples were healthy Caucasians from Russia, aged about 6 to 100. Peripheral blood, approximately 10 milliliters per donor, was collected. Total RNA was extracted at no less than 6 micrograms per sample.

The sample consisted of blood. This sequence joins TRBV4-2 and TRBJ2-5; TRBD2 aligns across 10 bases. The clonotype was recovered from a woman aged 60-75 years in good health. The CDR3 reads CASSHSAHEGSGRSRETQYF. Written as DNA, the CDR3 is TGTGCCAGCAGCCATTCCGCCCATGAGGGTAGCGGGAGGTCGAGGGAGACCCAGTACTTC.